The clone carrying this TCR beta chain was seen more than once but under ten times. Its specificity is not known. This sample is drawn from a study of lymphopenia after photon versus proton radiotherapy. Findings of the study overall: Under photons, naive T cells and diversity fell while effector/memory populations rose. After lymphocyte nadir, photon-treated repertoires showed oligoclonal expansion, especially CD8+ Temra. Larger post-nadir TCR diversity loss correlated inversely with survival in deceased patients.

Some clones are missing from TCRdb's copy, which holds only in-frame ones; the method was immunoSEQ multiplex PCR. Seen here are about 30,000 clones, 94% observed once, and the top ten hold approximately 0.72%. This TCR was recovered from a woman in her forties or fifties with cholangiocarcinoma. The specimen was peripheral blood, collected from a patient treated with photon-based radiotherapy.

Here the CDR3 DNA reads TGCGCCAGCAGCTTGGATCTCGGCTATGGCTACACCTTC. Translating it yields CASSLDLGYGYTF. The chain combines TRBV5-1 with TRBJ1-2; D not resolved. The germline V gene encodes CDR1 SGHRS and CDR2 YFSETQ. This CDR3 region has 13 residues. Trimming took 0 bases from V and 4 from J, leaving 7 bases between them.